Below are 2 T cell receptor beta chains sequenced from a single sample in a study of T cell clonality in common variable immunodeficiency. Data came from immunoSEQ multiplex PCR; TCRdb stores just in-frame clones and leaves some out. The repertoire consists of some 33,000 clones, none detected only once. Input material: peripheral blood mononuclear cells. The receptors derive from a person between 18 and 75 years old in good health.

This clone was seen at least ten times. The sequence runs out 3 residues before the end of the CDR3; the remainder is reconstructed from the germline J gene. V usage is TRBV9 and J usage is TRBJ2-6; D uncertain. V was clipped by 0 bases and J by 1 base, with 5 bases between them. The CDR3 covers 15 residues. Germline values: CDR1 SGDLS, CDR2 YYNGEE. The CDR3 DNA, read in part, is TGTGCCAGCAGCGTAGGAGGTTCTGGGGCCAACGTC. This codes for CASSVGGSGANV. The full CDR3 is CASSVGGSGANVLTF.

Concerning this clone itself: Read data end 3 residues before the CDR3 end; the end is taken from the germline J gene. The rearrangement uses TRBV7-9 and TRBJ2-3, with unresolved D. V lost 0 bases and J lost 0, with 4 bases in between. The CDR3 spans 14 residues. Germline V gene sequence: CDR1 SEHNR, CDR2 FQNEAQ (reference sequence). The covered CDR3 bases are TGTGCCAGCAGCTTAGCGCGCAGCACAGATACG. This translates into CASSLARSTDT. The full CDR3 sequence reads CASSLARSTDTQYF. Full variable domain (outside the CDR3, taken from reference TRBV7-9 and TRBJ2-3): DTGVSQNPRHKITKRGQNVTFRCDPISEHNRLYWYRQTLGQGPEFLTYFQNEAQLEKSRLLSDRFSAERPKGSFSTLEIQRTEQGDSAMYLCASSLARSTDTQYFGPGTRLTVL.